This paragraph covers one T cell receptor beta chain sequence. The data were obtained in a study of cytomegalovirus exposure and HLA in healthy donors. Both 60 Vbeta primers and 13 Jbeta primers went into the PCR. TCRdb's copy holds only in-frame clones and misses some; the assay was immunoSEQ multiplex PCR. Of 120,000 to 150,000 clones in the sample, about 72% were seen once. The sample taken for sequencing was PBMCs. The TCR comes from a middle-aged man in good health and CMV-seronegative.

The CDR3 spells CASSLDAGQPQHF. Written as DNA, the CDR3 is TGCGCCAGCAGCTTGGACGCAGGGCAGCCCCAGCATTTT. The genes are TRBV5-1 and TRBJ1-5; D is perhaps TRBD1 (5 bases). CDR1 and CDR2 (germline): SGHRS, YFSETQ. The CDR3 loop spans 13 amino acids. The ends were cut back, 0 bases at V and 7 bases at J, with 8 bases in the middle.